The 14 T cell receptor beta chains reported below all come from one sample, sequenced in a study of blood T cell repertoires in COVID-19. Assay: immunoSEQ multiplex PCR; the TCRdb copy retains only in-frame clones and omits some. The table includes some 350,000 clones, 75% to 90% detected once. Sequences were obtained from peripheral blood. All receptors come from a woman aged 45-65 years with COVID-19, enrolled during active disease.

The sample holds many counts of this clone. This chain links TRBV15 with TRBJ1-2, with D maybe TRBD1 (6 bases). Germline V gives CDR1 LNHNV, CDR2 YYDKDF (reference sequence). Trimming removed 0 bases at V and 4 bases at J, with 12 bases between. The CDR3 length is 15 residues. The CDR3 protein is CATSRDSQGSYGYTF. As DNA, the CDR3 is TGTGCCACCAGCAGAGATTCCCAGGGGAGCTATGGCTACACCTTC.

This clone appeared once. The chain joins TRBV2 to TRBJ2-7, with TRBD1 matching 9 bases. Trimming at V came to 4 bases and at J to 3 bases, leaving 4 bases not matched to a gene. Germline V gives CDR1 SNHLY, CDR2 FYNNEI. CDR3 size: 14 residues. The CDR3 DNA reads as TGTGCCAGCAGTGCCGACAGGGGGAGCTACGAGCAGTACTTC. This encodes CASSADRGSYEQYF.

The chain couples TRBV19 to TRBJ1-6; D uncertain. The V end was cut by 1 base, the J end by 5 bases, with 12 bases between. The CDR3 totals 16 residues. CDR1 LNHDA and CDR2 SQIVND come from the germline V gene (reference sequence). The CDR3 bases are TGTGCCAGTAGTATAGGGCAGGAAAGACATAATTCACCCCTCCACTTT. It encodes CASSIGQERHNSPLHF.

V is TRBV27 and J is TRBJ2-3; 7 nucleotides align to TRBD2. The V segment lost 7 bases and the J segment 1 base; nucleotides outside the gene matches: 14. The germline CDR1 and CDR2 sequences are MNHEY and SMNVEV (reference sequence). This CDR3 contains 17 residues. CDR3 in DNA: TGTGCCAGCACCACCCTCTGGGCTAGCGGTCGCACAGATACGCAGTATTTT. Translation: CASTTLWASGRTDTQYF.

The chain is built from TRBV7-8 and TRBJ2-1, with no clear D. Germline loops: CDR1 SGHVS, CDR2 FQNEAQ. The length of the CDR3 is 14 residues. V lost 5 bases, J lost 5 bases, and 13 bases lay in between. This CDR3 is CASSPAKQNNEQFF. CDR3 bases: TGTGCCAGCAGCCCCGCAAAACAGAACAATGAGCAGTTCTTC.

This clone has only a few counts. This rearrangement joins TRBV4-2 to TRBJ1-5; 9 positions match TRBD1. The CDR3 consists of 14 residues. With V trimmed by 1 base and J by 7 bases, 2 bases remained unmatched. Germline assignment: CDR1 LGHNA and CDR2 YNFKEQ. CDR3 bases: TGTGCCAGCAGCCAAGTTACAGGGGGCCAGCCCCAGCATTTT. It codes for CASSQVTGGQPQHF.

This clone was observed a single time. The chain has TRBV2 and TRBJ1-2; D is perhaps TRBD1 (5 bases). This CDR3 region has 13 residues. V lost 0 bases and J lost 11, with 13 bases in between. Looked up from germline, CDR1 is SNHLY and CDR2 is FYNNEI. CDR3 sequence (DNA): TGTGCCAGCAGTGAAGCACCACAGGTATCATACACCTTC. Translation: CASSEAPQVSYTF.

V gene TRBV7-3 combines with J gene TRBJ2-5, with TRBD2 as a possible D gene (5 bases). The germline V gene has CDR1 SGHTA and CDR2 FQGTGA. Trimming took 2 bases from V and 2 from J, leaving 18 bases between them. This CDR3 contains 17 residues. The CDR3 DNA reads TGTGCCAGCAGCTTAGGAGGCGTTGGCGAGGAACAAGAGACCCAGTACTTC. Encoded protein: CASSLGGVGEEQETQYF.

The chain links TRBV27 to TRBJ2-1; D is uncertain. CDR1 is MNHEY and CDR2 is SMNVEV in the germline V gene (reference sequence). Trimming took 5 bases from V and 0 from J, leaving 11 bases between them. This CDR3 region has 15 residues. The CDR3 bases are TGTGCCAGCAGTACCACAGATCTCTCCTACAATGAGCAGTTCTTC. This translates into CASSTTDLSYNEQFF.

The chain employs TRBV7-9 and TRBJ1-3, with a possible D match to TRBD1 (5 bases). The CDR3 loop spans 15 amino acids. V gave up 5 bases and J gave up 2 bases, with 13 bases separating them. CDR1 SEHNR and CDR2 FQNEAQ come from the germline V gene (reference sequence). CDR3 sequence reads: CASSHQTDTGNTIYF. In DNA, the CDR3 is TGTGCCAGCAGCCACCAGACAGATACTGGAAACACCATATATTTT.

The chain couples TRBV12-5 to TRBJ2-3, with TRBD2 matching over 9 bases. The CDR3 consists of 17 residues. Trimming at V came to 3 bases and at J to 5 bases, leaving 12 bases not matched to a gene. Germline V CDR1 and CDR2: LGHNT, FRNRAP. DNA for the CDR3: TGTGCTAGTGGTTTCCGGCGGGAGGGCCTCGGGATAGATACGCAGTATTTT. It translates to CASGFRREGLGIDTQYF.

J is TRBJ1-1 and V is TRBV5-1, with D perhaps TRBD1 (5 bases). The CDR3 runs to 15 residues. Germline values: CDR1 SGHRS, CDR2 YFSETQ. Trimming shortened V by 0 bases and J by 0 bases, and 9 bases separated the two germline ends. The CDR3 DNA reads as TGCGCCAGCAGCTTGGCCGCGGGGCTGAACACTGAAGCTTTCTTT. Protein: CASSLAAGLNTEAFF.

The chain employs TRBV3-1 (or the pseudogene TRBV3-2) and TRBJ2-7; 12 nucleotides agree with TRBD2. Germline V gives CDR1 LGHDT, CDR2 YNNKEL (reference sequence). The CDR3 runs to 16 residues. With V trimmed by 1 base and J by 6 bases, 7 bases remained unmatched. CDR3: CASSQGWLAGGGEQYF. The CDR3 DNA follows: TGTGCCAGCAGCCAAGGATGGCTAGCGGGAGGGGGCGAGCAGTACTTC.

The genes are TRBV18 and TRBJ2-5; 7 nucleotides align to TRBD2. Per the germline V gene, CDR1 is KGHSH and CDR2 is LQKENI. The J segment lost 4 bases and the V segment lost 5 bases, leaving 13 bases of the junction unmatched. This CDR3 has 16 amino acids. Here the CDR3 reads CASSFLAVPGGETQYF. In nucleotides, the CDR3 is TGTGCCAGCTCATTCCTAGCGGTCCCTGGAGGAGAGACCCAGTACTTC. Complete variable domain (other parts from reference TRBV18 and TRBJ2-5): NAGVMQNPRHLVRRRGQEARLRCSPMKGHSHVYWYRQLPEEGLKFMVYLQKENIIDESGMPKERFSAEFPKEGPSILRIQQVVRGDSAAYFCASSFLAVPGGETQYFGPGTRLLVL.